This is a list of T cell receptor beta chains from one sample in a study of T cells in Graves' hyperthyroidism and ophthalmopathy. From the multiplex PCR reads, TCRdb called clonotypes with MiXCR, one entry per CDR3 protein. There are over 350,000 distinct CDR3 sequences in the sample; under 20% occur only once, and over 35% lies in the top ten. Sequenced: blood. The receptor source for this set is a man younger than 30 with Graves' ophthalmopathy. Each CDR3 is given with its conserved first and last residue. A D gene is named only where the DNA matches it firmly. Expanded clones get a size class; other rows say once, few or many, or leave the size out.

j_call | cdr3_length | v_call | d_call | clone_size | cdr3_nt | cdr3_aa
TRBJ1-1 | 12 | TRBV18 | NA | many | TGTGCCAGCTCCCTACGGACAGAGGAAGCTTTCTTT | CASSLRTEEAFF
TRBJ2-1 | 14 | TRBV3-1 | TRBD1 | NA | TGTGCCAGCAGCCAAGGGACAGGGGACAATGAGCAGTTCTTC | CASSQGTGDNEQFF
TRBJ2-5 | 11 | TRBV11-2 | NA | many | TGTGCCAGCAGCTTAGACGGGGCCCAGTACTTC | CASSLDGAQYF
TRBJ2-3 | 16 | TRBV5-4 | NA | few | TGTGCCAGCTCCACCGACTTTAAAACTAGCACAGATACGCAGTATTTT | CASSTDFKTSTDTQYF
TRBJ2-2 | 17 | TRBV6-4 | NA | NA | TGTGCCAGCAGTGACTCGATTTTAGGGGCCGAAACCGGGGAGCTGTTTTTT | CASSDSILGAETGELFF
TRBJ2-1 | 16 | TRBV11-2 | TRBD1 | many | TGTGCCAGCAGCAAAGGGACAGGGGGCTGGGACAATGAGCAGTTCTTC | CASSKGTGGWDNEQFF
TRBJ2-7 | 15 | TRBV6-5 | TRBD1 | few | TGTGCCAGCAGTTACAGTGGGACAGGGGACTACGAGCAGTACTTC | CASSYSGTGDYEQYF
TRBJ2-3 | 13 | TRBV5-1 | NA | few | TGCGCCAGCAGCCCCCCTAGTTTAGATACGCAGTATTTT | CASSPPSLDTQYF
TRBJ2-1 | 18 | TRBV24-1 | NA | few | TGTGCCACCAGTGACCCGACGGAGGGAGACCCTACGTGGAATGAGCAGTTCTTC | CATSDPTEGDPTWNEQFF
TRBJ2-5 | 14 | TRBV20-1 | NA | NA | TGCAGTGCTAAGGCCCCCCTGATTCCAGAGACCCAGTACTTC | CSAKAPLIPETQYF
TRBJ2-3 | 14 | TRBV7-2 | NA | many | TGTGCCAGCAGCTTATCAGAAGTCACAGATACGCAGTATTTT | CASSLSEVTDTQYF
TRBJ2-7 | 14 | TRBV7-3 | NA | many | TGTGCCAGCAGCCCCGGAGGGGGGGTGGCCGAGCAGTACTTC | CASSPGGGVAEQYF
TRBJ2-1 | 15 | TRBV6-1 | TRBD2 | many | TGTGCCAGCAGGGCCCCTGAGCGGGGGGGCGATGAGCAGTTCTTC | CASRAPERGGDEQFF
TRBJ1-1 | 14 | TRBV20-1 | NA | many | TGCAGTGCTACCGAACAGGGACTGAACACTGAAGCTTTCTTT | CSATEQGLNTEAFF
TRBJ1-2 | 14 | TRBV5-4 | TRBD1 | NA | TGTGCCAGCAGCTTTGGGACAGCGTTCTATGGCTACACCTTC | CASSFGTAFYGYTF
TRBJ1-2 | 13 | TRBV20-1 | NA | many | TGCAGTGCTAGACCGGTACAAACCGGGGGCTACACCTTC | CSARPVQTGGYTF
TRBJ2-7 | 12 | TRBV6-1 | TRBD2 | many | TGTGCCAGCAGCCTTGCGGGGGGCGAGCAGTACTTC | CASSLAGGEQYF
TRBJ2-1 | 14 | TRBV7-2 | TRBD2 | many | TGTGCCAGCAGTCACCGGCGGGGGGTTGTTGAGCAGTTCTTC | CASSHRRGVVEQFF
TRBJ2-1 | 15 | TRBV7-3 | NA | NA | TGTGCCAGCAGCTTCACCTCCGGGACAAACAATGAGCAGTTCTTC | CASSFTSGTNNEQFF
TRBJ2-1 | 17 | TRBV15 | TRBD2 | NA | TGTGCCACCAGCAGATTTTCGGGTAGCGGGGGGACGAATGAGCAGTTCTTC | CATSRFSGSGGTNEQFF
TRBJ1-4 | 13 | TRBV13 | NA | many | TGTGCCAGCAGCCGGACGGTGGGCGAAAAACTGTTTTTT | CASSRTVGEKLFF
TRBJ2-2 | 14 | TRBV24-1 | NA | NA | TGTGCCACCGGGTGGTTGGGGAACACCGGGGAGCTGTTTTTT | CATGWLGNTGELFF
TRBJ1-4 | 14 | TRBV3-1 | NA | many | TGTGCCAGCAGCCAATGGGGACCAAATGAAAAACTGTTTTTT | CASSQWGPNEKLFF
TRBJ2-1 | 15 | TRBV11-2 | NA | medium-sized | TGTGCCAGCAGCCGTTCCGGGACAAATTACAATGAGCAGTTCTTC | CASSRSGTNYNEQFF
TRBJ2-2 | 18 | TRBV18 | TRBD1 | NA | TGTGCCAGCTCACCAGCGCTCGTTGACAGGGGGCGAAGCGGGGAGCTGTTTTTT | CASSPALVDRGRSGELFF
TRBJ2-3 | 17 | TRBV4-2 | TRBD2 | NA | TGTGCCAGCAGCCAAGATCCCGGGACTAGCGGGGGGGGTACGCAGTGTTTT | CASSQDPGTSGGGTQCF
TRBJ2-6 | 18 | TRBV5-8 | TRBD2 | NA | TGTGCCAGCAGCTTGGCGGGGAGGGGCTCTACTGGGGCCAACGTCCTGACTTTC | CASSLAGRGSTGANVLTF
TRBJ1-5 | 16 | TRBV18 | TRBD1 | few | TGTGCCAGCTCACCTAGGACAGGGGGCTACAATCAGCCCCAGCATTTT | CASSPRTGGYNQPQHF
TRBJ2-7 | 14 | TRBV27 | NA | NA | TGTGCCAGCAGTTCCCAAGGGGTAGCATACGAGCAGTACTTC | CASSSQGVAYEQYF
TRBJ1-1 | 16 | TRBV10-2 | TRBD1 | few | TGCGCCAGCAGGTCCGACAGGGGGGAGGGGAACACTGAAGCTTTCTTT | CASRSDRGEGNTEAFF
TRBJ2-5 | 17 | TRBV3-1 | TRBD2 | many | TGTGCCAGCAGCCCCCCTAGCGGGCGGCCGTACCAAGAGACCCAGTACTTC | CASSPPSGRPYQETQYF
TRBJ2-1 | 15 | TRBV28 | TRBD2 | NA | TGTGCCAGCAGTTTACGACTAGCGGTGGACAATGAGCAGTTCTTC | CASSLRLAVDNEQFF
TRBJ1-2 | 14 | TRBV12-3/TRBV12-4 | TRBD1 | few | TGTGCCAGCAGTTTAGGACAGGGGCTGAGTGGCTACACCTTC | CASSLGQGLSGYTF
TRBJ2-2 | 14 | TRBV7-3 | NA | NA | TGTGCCAGCAGCTTAAAGGCCGGCACCGGGGAGCTGTTTTTT | CASSLKAGTGELFF